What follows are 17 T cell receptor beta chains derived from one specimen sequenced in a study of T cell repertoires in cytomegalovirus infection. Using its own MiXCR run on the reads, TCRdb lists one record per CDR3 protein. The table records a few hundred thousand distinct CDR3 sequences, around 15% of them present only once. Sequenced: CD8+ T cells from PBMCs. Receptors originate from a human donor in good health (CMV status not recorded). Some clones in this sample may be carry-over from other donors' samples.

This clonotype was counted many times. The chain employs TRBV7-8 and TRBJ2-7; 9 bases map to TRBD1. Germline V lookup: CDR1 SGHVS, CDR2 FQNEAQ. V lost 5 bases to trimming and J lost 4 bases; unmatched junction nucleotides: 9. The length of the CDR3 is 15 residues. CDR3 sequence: CASSVSTGGLYEQYF. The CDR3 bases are TGTGCCAGCAGCGTGTCGACAGGGGGTTTATACGAGCAGTACTTC.

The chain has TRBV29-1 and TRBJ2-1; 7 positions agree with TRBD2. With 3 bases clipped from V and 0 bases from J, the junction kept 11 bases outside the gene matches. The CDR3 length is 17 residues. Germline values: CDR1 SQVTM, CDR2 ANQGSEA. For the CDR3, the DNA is TGCAGCGTTGACCCGTGGTCAGCGGGGAGCTCCTACAATGAGCAGTTCTTC. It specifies CSVDPWSAGSSYNEQFF.

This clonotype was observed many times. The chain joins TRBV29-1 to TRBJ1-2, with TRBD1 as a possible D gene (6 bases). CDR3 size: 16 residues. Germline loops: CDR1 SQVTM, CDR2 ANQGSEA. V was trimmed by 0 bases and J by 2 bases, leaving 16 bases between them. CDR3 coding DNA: TGCAGCGTTGAAGATCGGGGACAAGGACTGAACTATGGCTACACCTTC. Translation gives CSVEDRGQGLNYGYTF.

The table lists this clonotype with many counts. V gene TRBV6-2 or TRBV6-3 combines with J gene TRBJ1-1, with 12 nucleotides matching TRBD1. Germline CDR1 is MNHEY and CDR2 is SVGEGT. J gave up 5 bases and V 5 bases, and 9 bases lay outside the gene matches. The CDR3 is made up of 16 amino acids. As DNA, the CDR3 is TGTGCCAGCAGTACCGGGACAGGGGGCGAGCGGACTGAAGCTTTCTTT. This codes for CASSTGTGGERTEAFF.

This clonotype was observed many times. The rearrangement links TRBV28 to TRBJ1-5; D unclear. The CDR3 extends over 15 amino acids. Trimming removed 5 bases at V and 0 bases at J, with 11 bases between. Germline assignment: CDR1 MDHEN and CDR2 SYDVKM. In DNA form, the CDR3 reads TGTGCCAGCAGTCTCCGGGCTGGTAGCAATCAGCCCCAGCATTTT. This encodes CASSLRAGSNQPQHF. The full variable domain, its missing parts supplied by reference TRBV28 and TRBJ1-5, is DVKVTQSSRYLVKRTGEKVFLECVQDMDHENMFWYRQDPGLGLRLIYFSYDVKMKEKGDIPEGYSVSREKKERFSLILESASTNQTSMYLCASSLRAGSNQPQHFGDGTRLSIL.

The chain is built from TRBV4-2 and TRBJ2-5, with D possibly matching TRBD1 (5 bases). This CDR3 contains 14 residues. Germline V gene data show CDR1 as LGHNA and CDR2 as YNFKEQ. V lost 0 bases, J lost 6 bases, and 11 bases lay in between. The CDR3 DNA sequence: TGTGCCAGCAGCCAAGAAAAGGGGTGGCAGACCCAGTACTTC. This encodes CASSQEKGWQTQYF.

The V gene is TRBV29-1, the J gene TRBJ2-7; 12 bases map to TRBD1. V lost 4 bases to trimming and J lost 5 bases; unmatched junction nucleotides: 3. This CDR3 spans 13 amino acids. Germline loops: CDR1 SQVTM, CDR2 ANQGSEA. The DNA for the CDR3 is TGCAGCGTTGGTGGGACAGGGGGCGACGAGCAGTACTTC. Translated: CSVGGTGGDEQYF.

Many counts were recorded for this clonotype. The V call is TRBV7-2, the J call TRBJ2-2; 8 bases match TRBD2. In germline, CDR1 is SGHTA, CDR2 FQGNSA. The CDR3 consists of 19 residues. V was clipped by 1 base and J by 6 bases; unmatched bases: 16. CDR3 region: CASSLVGGSGAGLAGELFF. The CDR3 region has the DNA TGTGCCAGCAGCTTAGTAGGCGGTAGCGGGGCTGGGTTAGCCGGGGAGCTGTTTTTT.

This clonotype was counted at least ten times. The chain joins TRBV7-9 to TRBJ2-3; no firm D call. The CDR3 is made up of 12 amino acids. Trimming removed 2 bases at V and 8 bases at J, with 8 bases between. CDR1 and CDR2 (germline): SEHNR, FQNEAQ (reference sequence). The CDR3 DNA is TGTGCCAGCAGCTTACTCGTGGGTACGCAGTATTTT. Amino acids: CASSLLVGTQYF.

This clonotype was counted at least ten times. The DNA for the CDR3 is TGTGCCAGCAGCTCCCCCGAGGGCTCCTACGAGCAGTACTTC. Residues: CASSSPEGSYEQYF. The chain uses TRBV7-6 and TRBJ2-7; D might be TRBD2 (5 bases). Germline V gives CDR1 SGHVS, CDR2 FNYEAQ. The ends were cut back, 4 bases at V and 0 bases at J, with 10 bases in the middle. CDR3 length equals 14 residues.

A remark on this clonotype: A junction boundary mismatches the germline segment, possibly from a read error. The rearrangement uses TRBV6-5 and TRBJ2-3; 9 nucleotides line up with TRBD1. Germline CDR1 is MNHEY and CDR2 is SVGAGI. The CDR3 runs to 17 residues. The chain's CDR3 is CASSLYGTGPRADTKYF. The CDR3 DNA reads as TGTGCCAGCAGCCTTTATGGGACAGGGCCCAGGGCAGATACGAAGTATTTT.

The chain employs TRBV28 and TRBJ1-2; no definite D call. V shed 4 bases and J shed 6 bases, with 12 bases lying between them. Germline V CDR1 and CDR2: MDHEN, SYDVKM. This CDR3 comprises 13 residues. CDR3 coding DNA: TGTGCCAGCAGTTCCGCCCTGGAGGATGGCTACACCTTC. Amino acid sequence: CASSSALEDGYTF.

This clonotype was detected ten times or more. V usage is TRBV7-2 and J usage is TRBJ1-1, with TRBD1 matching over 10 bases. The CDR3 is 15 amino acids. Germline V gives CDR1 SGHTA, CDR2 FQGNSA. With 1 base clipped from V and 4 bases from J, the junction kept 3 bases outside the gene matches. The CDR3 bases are TGTGCCAGCAGCTTAGGGACAGGGGGTCGCACTGAAGCTTTCTTT. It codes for CASSLGTGGRTEAFF.

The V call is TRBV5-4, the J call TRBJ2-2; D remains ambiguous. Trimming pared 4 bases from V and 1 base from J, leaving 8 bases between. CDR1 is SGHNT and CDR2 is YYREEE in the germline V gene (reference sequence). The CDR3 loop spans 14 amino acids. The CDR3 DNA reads TGTGCCAGCAGCCCAGAAGGGAACACCGGGGAGCTGTTTTTT. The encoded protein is CASSPEGNTGELFF.

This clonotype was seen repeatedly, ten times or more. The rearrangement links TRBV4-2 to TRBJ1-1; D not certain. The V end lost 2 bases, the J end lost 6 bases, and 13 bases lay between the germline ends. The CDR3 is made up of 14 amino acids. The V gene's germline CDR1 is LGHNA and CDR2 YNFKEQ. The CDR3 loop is CASSQFDGQAEAFF. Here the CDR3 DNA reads TGTGCCAGCAGCCAATTCGACGGCCAGGCTGAAGCTTTCTTT.

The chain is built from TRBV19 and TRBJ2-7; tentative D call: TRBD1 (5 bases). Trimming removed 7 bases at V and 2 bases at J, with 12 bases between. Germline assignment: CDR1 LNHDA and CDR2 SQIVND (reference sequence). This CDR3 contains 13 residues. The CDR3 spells CASTPGAAYEQYF. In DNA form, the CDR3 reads TGTGCCAGTACTCCTGGGGCCGCCTACGAGCAGTACTTC.

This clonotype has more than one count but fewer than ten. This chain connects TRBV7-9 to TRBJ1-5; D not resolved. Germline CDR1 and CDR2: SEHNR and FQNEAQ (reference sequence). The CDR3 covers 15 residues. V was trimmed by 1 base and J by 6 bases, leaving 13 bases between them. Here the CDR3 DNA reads TGTGCCAGCAGCTTAGACAGTGCGTTGGGTCAGCCCCAGCATTTT. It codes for CASSLDSALGQPQHF.